This TCR beta chain was captured by sequencing in a study of shared clonotypes between healthy human individuals. Trimming took 4 bases from V and 3 from J; bases not matched to a gene: 6. The CDR3 extends over 14 amino acids. Germline lookup yields CDR1 SGHRS and CDR2 YFSETQ. Generated by immunoSEQ multiplex PCR, the TCRdb table keeps only in-frame clones and is missing some. The sample includes 500,000 or so clones, 95% to 97% seen only once; the top ten take 0.05% to 0.08%. Study-wide points: A limitation of the genetic and exposure-history diversity represented arose from few donors. In general, naive subsets displayed greater estimated richness than memory subsets did.

On this clone: No antigen is known for it.

The source is a woman aged 30 to 39 in good health. This chain connects TRBV5-1 to TRBJ2-7; 8 positions agree with TRBD1. The sample comprised naive CD4+ T cells sorted from blood. Subset given: CD45RA+ positively selected. In nucleotides, the CDR3 is TGCGCCAGCAGCCCTTCCGGGACAGGCTACGAGCAGTACTTC. Its protein is CASSPSGTGYEQYF.